This T cell receptor beta chain emerged from a study of CD8+ T cells in alopecia areata. cDNA prepared by RNA extraction and subsequent reverse transcription served as the template for sequencing. Sequenced by immunoSEQ multiplex PCR; TCRdb stores in-frame clones only, minus some. Of fewer than 250,000 clones in the sample, approximately 40% were seen once. As to treatment: oral pan-JAK inhibitor, 5-10 mg twice daily. This CDR3 spans 13 amino acids. The germline gives CDR1 KGHSH, CDR2 LQKENI. With 2 bases clipped from V and 7 bases from J, the junction kept 0 bases outside the gene matches. This receptor was obtained from a human donor with alopecia areata. The V and J genes are TRBV18 and TRBJ1-1; 11 nucleotides line up with TRBD1. The sequencing used CD4+ T cells sorted from blood, collected at approximately week 36, from a patient treated with tofacitinib. The CDR3 reads CASSPGTGGEAFF. CDR3 DNA: TGTGCCAGCTCACCAGGGACAGGGGGTGAAGCTTTCTTT.